One and the same sample provided the 10 T cell receptor beta chains below, sequenced in a study of a mutant IDH1 vaccine in newly diagnosed glioma. Measured with immunoSEQ multiplex PCR; TCRdb has only the in-frame clones, and not every one. This table has around 40,000 clones, about four fifths appearing once. Time point given: week 11, during vaccination. Vaccine doses each comprised 300 ug of mutant IDH1 20-mer peptide, with topical imiquimod. The antigens for these receptors are not known. The sequences come from PBMCs, collected from a glioma patient whose treatment included an IDH1 peptide vaccine. The receptors were sampled from a man aged 35-49 years with glioma.

The V and J genes are TRBV19 and TRBJ2-7, with 7 bases matching TRBD2. CDR3 length: 15 amino acids. V lost 1 base and J lost 1; bases outside the gene matches: 4. The germline CDR1 and CDR2 sequences are LNHDA and SQIVND (reference sequence). CDR3 in DNA: TGTGCCAGTAGTATAGCCACTAGCGAATCCTACGAGCAGTACTTC. Translating gives CASSIATSESYEQYF.

The chain employs TRBV11-2 and TRBJ2-5; 8 bases map to TRBD2. The germline CDR1 and CDR2 sequences are SGHAT and FQNNGV. The CDR3 spans 16 residues. The V and J ends lost 3 bases and 4 bases, in that order; junction bases with no gene match: 10. The CDR3 region has the DNA TGTGCCAGCAGCTTCGGCGGCGGGAGGAGGGGAGAGACCCAGTACTTC. Protein product: CASSFGGGRRGETQYF.

The chain uses TRBV20-1 and TRBJ2-7, with D maybe TRBD1 (6 bases). CDR1 DFQATT and CDR2 SNEGSKA come from the germline V gene (reference sequence). With 3 bases removed from V and 6 bases from J, the gap between germline ends came to 9 bases. The CDR3 length is 11 residues. CDR3 protein: CSARGQTEQYF. The DNA of the CDR3 is TGCAGTGCTAGGGGACAAACCGAGCAGTACTTC.

The table lists this clone with a count of one. This chain uses TRBV5-1 with TRBJ1-1, with D unresolved. There are 12 residues in the CDR3. The V gene's germline CDR1 is SGHRS and CDR2 YFSETQ. The ends were cut back, 1 base at V and 3 bases at J, with 4 bases in the middle. The CDR3 region has the DNA TGCGCCAGCAGCTTGCTTCACACTGAAGCTTTCTTT. It is translated as CASSLLHTEAFF.

The rearrangement links TRBV9 to TRBJ2-3; 9 bases line up with TRBD2. V dropped 1 base and J dropped 6; count of bases not matched to a gene: 6. This CDR3 has 15 amino acids. Germline assignment: CDR1 SGDLS and CDR2 YYNGEE. The CDR3 DNA reads TGTGCCAGCAGCGTATTACTAGCGGGCATGGATACGCAGTATTTT. It yields the protein CASSVLLAGMDTQYF.

The rearrangement joins TRBV10-2 to TRBJ2-5; 12 bases fit TRBD2. Per the germline V gene, CDR1 is WSHSY and CDR2 is SAAADI. V shed 8 bases and J 5 bases; nucleotides not matched to a gene: 9. This CDR3 is 15 amino acids long. The CDR3 loop reads CASHSGLAGWETQYF. The DNA for the CDR3 is TGCGCCAGCCACTCGGGACTAGCGGGTTGGGAGACCCAGTACTTC.

V usage is TRBV7-2 and J usage is TRBJ2-5; 10 bases match TRBD2. V dropped 2 bases and J dropped 5; count of bases not matched to a gene: 8. CDR3 size: 16 residues. The germline V gene encodes CDR1 SGHTA and CDR2 FQGNSA. The CDR3 region is CASSLWLAGDRETQYF. In DNA, the CDR3 is TGTGCCAGCAGCTTATGGCTAGCGGGAGATCGGGAGACCCAGTACTTC.

The CDR3 is CASSLVGTSATDTQYF. The CDR3 nucleotides read TGTGCCAGCAGCCTAGTAGGGACTAGCGCCACAGATACGCAGTATTTT. The chain combines TRBV7-2 with TRBJ2-3; the match to TRBD2 covers 10 bases. Germline V gene lookup returns CDR1 SGHTA and CDR2 FQGNSA. V gave up 5 bases and J gave up 2 bases; unmatched junction bases: 7. This CDR3 has 16 amino acids. The full variable domain, with the rest looked up from reference TRBV7-2 and TRBJ2-3, is GAGVSQSPSNKVTEKGKDVELRCDPISGHTALYWYRQSLGQGLEFLIYFQGNSAPDKSGLPSDRFSAERTGGSVSTLTIQRTQQEDSAVYLCASSLVGTSATDTQYFGPGTRLTVL.

The rearrangement uses TRBV4-1 and TRBJ2-7, with D possibly TRBD1 on 6 matching bases. V lost 2 bases, J lost 1 base, and 9 bases lay in between. Per germline, CDR1 MGHRA and CDR2 YSYEKL. The CDR3 has 14 amino acids. The CDR3 DNA follows: TGCGCCAGCAGCCAATGGGGGCAATCCTACGAGCAGTACTTC. Its translation is CASSQWGQSYEQYF.

The chain carries TRBV11-2 and TRBJ2-5; D gene unclear. Trimming shortened V by 1 base and J by 8 bases, and 14 bases separated the two germline ends. The CDR3 extends over 14 amino acids. The V gene's germline CDR1 is SGHAT and CDR2 FQNNGV. CDR3: CASSLVRSPLTQYF. CDR3 DNA sequence: TGTGCCAGCAGCTTAGTTCGGTCACCCCTTACCCAGTACTTC.